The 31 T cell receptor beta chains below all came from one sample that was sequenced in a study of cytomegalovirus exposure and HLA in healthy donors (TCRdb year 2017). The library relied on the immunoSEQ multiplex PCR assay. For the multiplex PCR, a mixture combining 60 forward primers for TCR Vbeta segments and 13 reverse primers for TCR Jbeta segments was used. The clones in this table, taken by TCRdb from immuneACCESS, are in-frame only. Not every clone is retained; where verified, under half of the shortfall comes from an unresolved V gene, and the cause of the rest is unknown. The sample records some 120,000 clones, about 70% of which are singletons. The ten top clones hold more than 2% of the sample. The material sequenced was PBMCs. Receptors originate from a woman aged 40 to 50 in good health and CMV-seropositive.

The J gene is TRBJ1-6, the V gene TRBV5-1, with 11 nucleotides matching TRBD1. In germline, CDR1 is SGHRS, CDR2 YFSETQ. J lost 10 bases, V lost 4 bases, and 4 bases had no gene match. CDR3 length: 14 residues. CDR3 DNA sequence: TGCGCCAGCAGCCGGACAGGGGGCGACTCACCCCTCCACTTT. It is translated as CASSRTGGDSPLHF. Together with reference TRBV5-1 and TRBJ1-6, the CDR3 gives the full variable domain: KAGVTQTPRYLIKTRGQQVTLSCSPISGHRSVSWYQQTPGQGLQFLFEYFSETQRNKGNFPGRFSGRQFSNSRSEMNVSTLELGDSALYLCASSRTGGDSPLHFGNGTRLTVT.

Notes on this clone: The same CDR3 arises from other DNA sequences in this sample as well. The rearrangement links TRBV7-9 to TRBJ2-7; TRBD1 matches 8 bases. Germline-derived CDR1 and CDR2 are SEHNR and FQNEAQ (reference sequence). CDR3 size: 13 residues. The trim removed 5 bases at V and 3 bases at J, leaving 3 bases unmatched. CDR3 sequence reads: CASSPGTGYEQYF. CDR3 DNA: TGTGCCAGCAGCCCCGGGACAGGCTACGAGCAGTACTTC.

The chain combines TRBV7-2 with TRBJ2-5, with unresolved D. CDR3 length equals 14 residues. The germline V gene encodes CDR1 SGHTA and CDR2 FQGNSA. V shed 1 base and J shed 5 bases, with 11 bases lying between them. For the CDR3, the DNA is TGTGCCAGCAGCTTAGTCTCAGGTGGGGAGACCCAGTACTTC. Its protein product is CASSLVSGGETQYF.

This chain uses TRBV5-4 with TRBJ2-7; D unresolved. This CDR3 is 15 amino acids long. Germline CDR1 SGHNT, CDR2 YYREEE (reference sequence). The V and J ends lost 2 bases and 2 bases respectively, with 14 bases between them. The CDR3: CASSLNRASAYEQYF. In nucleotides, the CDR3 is TGTGCCAGCAGCTTAAACCGTGCGAGTGCCTACGAGCAGTACTTC.

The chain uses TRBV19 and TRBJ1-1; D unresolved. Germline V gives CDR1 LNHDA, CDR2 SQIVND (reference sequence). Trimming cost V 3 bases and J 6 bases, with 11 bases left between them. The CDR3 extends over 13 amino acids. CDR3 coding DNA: TGTGCCAGTAGTATTACCCAGTTCGCTGAAGCTTTCTTT. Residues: CASSITQFAEAFF.

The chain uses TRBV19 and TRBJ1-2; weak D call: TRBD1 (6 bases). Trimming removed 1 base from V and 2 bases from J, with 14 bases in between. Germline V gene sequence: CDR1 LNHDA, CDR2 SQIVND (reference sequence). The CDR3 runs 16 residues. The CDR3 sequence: CASSIVGGARNYGYTF. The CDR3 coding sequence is TGTGCCAGTAGTATAGTAGGGGGGGCGCGAAACTATGGCTACACCTTC.

CDR3 in amino acids: CASSVADSPGNTIYF. The CDR3 DNA is TGTGCCAGCAGCGTAGCGGACAGTCCTGGAAACACCATATATTTT. The genes are TRBV9 and TRBJ1-3; the D gene is possibly TRBD1 (6 bases). V lost 0 bases and J lost 2, with 9 bases in between. The germline V gene encodes CDR1 SGDLS and CDR2 YYNGEE. This CDR3 comprises 15 residues. Full variable domain (remainder filled in from reference TRBV9 and TRBJ1-3): DSGVTQTPKHLITATGQRVTLRCSPRSGDLSVYWYQQSLDQGLQFLIQYYNGEERAKGNILERFSAQQFPDLHSELNLSSLELGDSALYFCASSVADSPGNTIYFGEGSWLTVV.

The DNA for the CDR3 is TGTGCCAGCAGCTTGGAGGGCAGGGGGTTGATTAATTCACCCCTCCACTTT. It is translated as CASSLEGRGLINSPLHF. The chain joins TRBV5-6 to TRBJ1-6; 7 bases are shared with TRBD1. Germline V gives CDR1 SGHDT, CDR2 YYEEEE. This CDR3 is 17 amino acids long. V trimming: 0 bases; J trimming: 6 bases; junction bases outside the gene matches: 9.

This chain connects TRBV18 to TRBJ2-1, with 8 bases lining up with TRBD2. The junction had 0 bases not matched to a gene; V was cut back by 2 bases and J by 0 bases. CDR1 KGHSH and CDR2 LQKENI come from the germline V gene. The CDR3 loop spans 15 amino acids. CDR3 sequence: CASSPSGSSYNEQFF. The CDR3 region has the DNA TGTGCCAGCTCACCAAGCGGGAGCTCCTACAATGAGCAGTTCTTC.

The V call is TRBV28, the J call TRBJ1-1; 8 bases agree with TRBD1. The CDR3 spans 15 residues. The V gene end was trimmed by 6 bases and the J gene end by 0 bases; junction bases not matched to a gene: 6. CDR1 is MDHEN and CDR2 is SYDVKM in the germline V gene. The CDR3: CASRPGQGLNTEAFF. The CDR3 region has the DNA TGTGCCAGCAGGCCCGGACAGGGATTGAACACTGAAGCTTTCTTT.

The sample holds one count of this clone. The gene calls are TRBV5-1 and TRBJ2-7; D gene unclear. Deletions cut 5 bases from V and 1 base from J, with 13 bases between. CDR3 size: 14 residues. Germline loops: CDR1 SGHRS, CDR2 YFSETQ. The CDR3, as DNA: TGCGCCAGCAGTCTGGGTGGAGTGTCCTACGAGCAGTACTTC. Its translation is CASSLGGVSYEQYF.

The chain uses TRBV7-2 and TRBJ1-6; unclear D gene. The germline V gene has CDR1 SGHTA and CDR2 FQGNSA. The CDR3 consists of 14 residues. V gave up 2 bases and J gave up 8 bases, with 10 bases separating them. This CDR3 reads CASSLYGDYSPLHF. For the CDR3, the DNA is TGTGCCAGCAGCTTATACGGTGACTATTCACCCCTCCACTTT.

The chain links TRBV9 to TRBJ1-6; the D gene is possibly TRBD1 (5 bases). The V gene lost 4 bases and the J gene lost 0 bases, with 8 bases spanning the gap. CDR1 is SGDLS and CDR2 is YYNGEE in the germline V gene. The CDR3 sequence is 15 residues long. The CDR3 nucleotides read TGTGCCAGCAGCCCCCAGGGCTCCTATAATTCACCCCTCCACTTT. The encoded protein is CASSPQGSYNSPLHF. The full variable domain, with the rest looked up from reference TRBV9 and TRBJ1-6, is DSGVTQTPKHLITATGQRVTLRCSPRSGDLSVYWYQQSLDQGLQFLIQYYNGEERAKGNILERFSAQQFPDLHSELNLSSLELGDSALYFCASSPQGSYNSPLHFGNGTRLTVT.

The CDR3 nucleotides are TGTGCCACCAGCAGAGATTCGGGTCAGCCCCAGCATTTT. Translated: CATSRDSGQPQHF. The gene calls are TRBV15 and TRBJ1-5; D remains ambiguous. Germline V gives CDR1 LNHNV, CDR2 YYDKDF (reference sequence). The CDR3 consists of 13 residues. The V and J ends lost 0 bases and 6 bases respectively, with 6 bases between them.

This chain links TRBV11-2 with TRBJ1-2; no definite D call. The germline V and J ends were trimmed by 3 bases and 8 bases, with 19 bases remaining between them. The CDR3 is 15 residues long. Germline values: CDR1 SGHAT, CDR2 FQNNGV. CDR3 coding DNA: TGTGCCAGCAGCTTCGAGCGGAGATTCTTTGGGGGCTACACCTTC. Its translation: CASSFERRFFGGYTF. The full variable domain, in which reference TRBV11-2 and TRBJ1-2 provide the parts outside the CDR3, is EAGVAQSPRYKIIEKRQSVAFWCNPISGHATLYWYQQILGQGPKLLIQFQNNGVVDDSQLPKDRFSAERLKGVDSTLKIQPAKLEDSAVYLCASSFERRFFGGYTFGSGTRLTVV.

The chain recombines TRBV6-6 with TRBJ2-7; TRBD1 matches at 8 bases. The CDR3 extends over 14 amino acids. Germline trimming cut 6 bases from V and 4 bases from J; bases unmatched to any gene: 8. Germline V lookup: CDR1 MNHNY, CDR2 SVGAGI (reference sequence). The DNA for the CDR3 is TGTGCCAGCAGCCCGACAGGGGCCCGATACGAGCAGTACTTC. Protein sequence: CASSPTGARYEQYF.

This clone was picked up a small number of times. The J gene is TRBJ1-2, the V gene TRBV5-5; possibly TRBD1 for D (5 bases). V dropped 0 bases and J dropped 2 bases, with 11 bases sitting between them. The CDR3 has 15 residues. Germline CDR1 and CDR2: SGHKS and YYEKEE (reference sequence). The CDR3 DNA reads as TGTGCCAGCAGCTTGGGCCGGGGGATAAACTATGGCTACACCTTC. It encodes CASSLGRGINYGYTF.

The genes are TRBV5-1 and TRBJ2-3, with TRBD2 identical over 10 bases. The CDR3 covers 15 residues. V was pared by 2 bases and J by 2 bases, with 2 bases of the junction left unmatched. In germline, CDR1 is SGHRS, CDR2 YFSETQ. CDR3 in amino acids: CASSFTSGDTDTQYF. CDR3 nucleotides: TGCGCCAGCAGCTTCACTAGCGGGGACACAGATACGCAGTATTTT.

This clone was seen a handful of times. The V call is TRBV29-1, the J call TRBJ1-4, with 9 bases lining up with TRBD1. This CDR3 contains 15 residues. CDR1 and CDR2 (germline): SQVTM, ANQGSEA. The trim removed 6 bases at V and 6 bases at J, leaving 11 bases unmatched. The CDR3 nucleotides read TGCAGCGTCACTACAGGGGGCGCGGGGTATGAAAAACTGTTTTTT. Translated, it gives CSVTTGGAGYEKLFF.

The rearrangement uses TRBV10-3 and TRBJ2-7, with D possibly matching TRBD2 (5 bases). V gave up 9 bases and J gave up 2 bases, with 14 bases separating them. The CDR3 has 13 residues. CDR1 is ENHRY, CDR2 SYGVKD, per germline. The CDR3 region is CAIGPAATYEQYF. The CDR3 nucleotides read TGTGCCATAGGTCCAGCGGCGACCTACGAGCAGTACTTC.

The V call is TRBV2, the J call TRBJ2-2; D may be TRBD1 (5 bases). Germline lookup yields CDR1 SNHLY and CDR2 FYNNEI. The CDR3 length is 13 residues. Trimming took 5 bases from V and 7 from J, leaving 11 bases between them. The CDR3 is CASSNLRGGELFF. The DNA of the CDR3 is TGTGCCAGCAGTAACCTAAGGGGCGGGGAGCTGTTTTTT.

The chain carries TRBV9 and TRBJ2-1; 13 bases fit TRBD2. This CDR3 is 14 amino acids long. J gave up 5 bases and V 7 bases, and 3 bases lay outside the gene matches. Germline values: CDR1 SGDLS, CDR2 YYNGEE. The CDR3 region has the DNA TGTGCCAGCGAAGGGACTAGCGGGAACAATGAGCAGTTCTTC. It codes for CASEGTSGNNEQFF.

This CDR3 reads CASSPSGGDQPQHF. The CDR3 DNA sequence: TGCGCCAGCAGCCCGTCAGGGGGTGATCAGCCCCAGCATTTT. V and J are TRBV5-1 and TRBJ1-5; 7 bases match TRBD1. The V and J ends lost 4 bases and 5 bases, in that order; junction bases with no gene match: 6. The V gene's germline CDR1 is SGHRS and CDR2 YFSETQ. The CDR3 spans 14 residues.

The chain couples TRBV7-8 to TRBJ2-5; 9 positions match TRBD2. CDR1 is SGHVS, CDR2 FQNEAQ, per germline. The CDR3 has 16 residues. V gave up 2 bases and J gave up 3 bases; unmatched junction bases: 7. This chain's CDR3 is CASSLWASGTEETQYF. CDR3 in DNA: TGTGCCAGCAGCTTATGGGCTAGCGGGACGGAAGAGACCCAGTACTTC. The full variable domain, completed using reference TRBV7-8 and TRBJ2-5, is GAGVSQSPRYKVAKRGQDVALRCDPISGHVSLFWYQQALGQGPEFLTYFQNEAQLDKSGLPSDRFFAERPEGSVSTLKIQRTQQEDSAVYLCASSLWASGTEETQYFGPGTRLLVL.

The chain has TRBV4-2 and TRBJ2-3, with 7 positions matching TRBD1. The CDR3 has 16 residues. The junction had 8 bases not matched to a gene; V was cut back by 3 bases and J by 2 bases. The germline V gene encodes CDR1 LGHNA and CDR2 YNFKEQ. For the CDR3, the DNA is TGTGCCAGCAGCCACATCGGGGACAGCTTCACAGATACGCAGTATTTT. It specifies CASSHIGDSFTDTQYF.

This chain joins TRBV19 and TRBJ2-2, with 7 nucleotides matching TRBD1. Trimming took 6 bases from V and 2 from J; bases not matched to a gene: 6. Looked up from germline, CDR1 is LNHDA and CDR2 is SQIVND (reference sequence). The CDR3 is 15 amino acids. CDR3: CASRTGQVNTGELFF. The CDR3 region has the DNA TGTGCCAGTAGGACAGGACAGGTTAACACCGGGGAGCTGTTTTTT.

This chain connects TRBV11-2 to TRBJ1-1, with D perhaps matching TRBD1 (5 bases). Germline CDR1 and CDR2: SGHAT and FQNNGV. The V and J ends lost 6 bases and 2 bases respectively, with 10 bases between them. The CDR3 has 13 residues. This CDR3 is CASSADINTEAFF. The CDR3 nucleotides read TGTGCCAGCAGTGCGGACATCAACACTGAAGCTTTCTTT.

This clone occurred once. The CDR3 protein is CASSSTPRDRAYEQYF. The CDR3 DNA reads as TGCGCCAGCAGCTCCACCCCCAGGGACAGGGCCTACGAGCAGTACTTC. The chain combines TRBV5-1 with TRBJ2-7; the match to TRBD1 covers 9 bases. The CDR3 runs to 16 residues. V lost 3 bases to trimming and J lost 2 bases; unmatched junction nucleotides: 9. Germline V gives CDR1 SGHRS, CDR2 YFSETQ.

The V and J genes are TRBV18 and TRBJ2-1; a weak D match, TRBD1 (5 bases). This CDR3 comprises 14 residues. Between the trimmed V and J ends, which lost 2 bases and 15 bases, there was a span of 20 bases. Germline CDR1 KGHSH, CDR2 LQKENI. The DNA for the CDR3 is TGTGCCAGCTCACCAACCCAATCCCGACAGTTGTCGTTCTTC. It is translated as CASSPTQSRQLSFF.

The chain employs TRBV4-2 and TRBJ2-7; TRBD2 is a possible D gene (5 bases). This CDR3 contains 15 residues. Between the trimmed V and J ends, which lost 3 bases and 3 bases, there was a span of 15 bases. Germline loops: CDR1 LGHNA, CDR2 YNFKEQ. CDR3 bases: TGTGCCAGCAGCCAGCTAGTGGGAGTTAGCTACGAGCAGTACTTC. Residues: CASSQLVGVSYEQYF.

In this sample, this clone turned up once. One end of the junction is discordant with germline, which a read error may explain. The CDR3 reads CSSSLEGLYGYTF. For the CDR3, the DNA is TGTTCCAGCAGCTTAGAGGGGTTGTATGGCTACACCTTC. The chain is built from TRBV7-9 and TRBJ1-2; a possible D gene is TRBD1 (5 bases). The CDR3 loop spans 13 amino acids. Germline V CDR1 and CDR2: SEHNR, FQNEAQ (reference sequence).